The count of the clone carrying this T cell receptor (beta chain) is one. Its target is not known. Through MiXCR, TCRdb re-clonotyped the PCR reads. The sample carries 18,000 or so clones, 21% recorded once. These data originate in a study of metastatic and nonmetastatic thyroid tumors. Findings of the study overall: In blood and tumor, TCR beta diversity was reportedly significantly higher in malignant thyroid tumors than in benign nodules.

Ahead of thyroid surgery, no patient had received treatment of any kind. The germline gives CDR1 MDHEN, CDR2 SYDVKM. Trimming took 5 bases from V and 0 from J, leaving 7 bases between them. The CDR3 is 14 residues long. The source of this sequence is a female donor with papillary thyroid cancer or a benign thyroid nodule (not recorded which). Some clones in this sample may be carry-over from other donors' samples. The sample comprised tumor tissue. The chain joins TRBV28 to TRBJ2-2, with a weak D call TRBD2 (5 bases). In nucleotides, the CDR3 is TGTGCCAGCAGTGGAGGAGCGAACACCGGGGAGCTGTTTTTT. It yields the protein CASSGGANTGELFF. The variable domain in full, completed from reference TRBV28 and TRBJ2-2, reads DVKVTQSSRYLVKRTGEKVFLECVQDMDHENMFWYRQDPGLGLRLIYFSYDVKMKEKGDIPEGYSVSREKKERFSLILESASTNQTSMYLCASSGGANTGELFFGEGSRLTVL.